These 8 T cell receptor beta chains came from one sample sequenced in a study of shared clonotypes between healthy human individuals (TCRdb year 2020). The library was made by the immunoSEQ multiplex PCR assay. TCRdb stores this immuneACCESS table with in-frame sequences only. Part of the clones is absent; in the studies checked, under half of the shortfall reflects unresolved V genes, and no reason is known for the rest. The sample records about 700,000 clones, 92% of which are singletons. In total, the top ten clones hold more than 20% of the sample. CD8 naive samples were obtained by positive selection for CCR7 among CD45RO-negative cells, yielding a CD45RA+CCR7+ population from which TemRA cells were excluded. Sequencing was performed on naive CD8+ T cells sorted from blood. This specimen's cell subset or site label, interpreted: CD45RA+CCR7+. These receptors originate from a man aged 25 to 40 in good health.

V gene TRBV7-2 combines with J gene TRBJ2-1; 14 bases agree with TRBD2. The germline V gene encodes CDR1 SGHTA and CDR2 FQGNSA. With 4 bases clipped from V and 7 bases from J, the junction kept 3 bases outside the gene matches. The CDR3 covers 15 residues. The CDR3, as DNA: TGTGCCAGCAGCTGGGGACTAGCGGGAGCGAATGAGCAGTTCTTC. Its translation is CASSWGLAGANEQFF.

The genes are TRBV6-5 and TRBJ1-5, with TRBD1 matching over 11 bases. The CDR3 totals 15 residues. The V segment lost 5 bases and the J segment 4 bases; nucleotides outside the gene matches: 4. CDR1 is MNHEY and CDR2 is SVGAGI in the germline V gene. Here the CDR3 reads CASSRDRGVNQPQHF. Here the CDR3 DNA reads TGTGCCAGCAGTCGGGACAGGGGGGTTAATCAGCCCCAGCATTTT.

In regard to this clone: The identical CDR3 is also encoded by other nucleotide sequences in the sample. The CDR3 DNA is TGTGCCAGCAGTTTCGCGGATAGCTCCTACGAGCAGTACTTC. This translates into CASSFADSSYEQYF. The rearrangement links TRBV27 to TRBJ2-7; no clear D. Germline loops: CDR1 MNHEY, CDR2 SMNVEV (reference sequence). Trimming left V 3 bases short and J 0 bases short, with 9 bases between. The CDR3 covers 14 residues.

The V call is TRBV7-8, the J call TRBJ2-5; D is possibly TRBD2 (6 bases). From germline, CDR1 is SGHVS and CDR2 FQNEAQ. The CDR3 totals 15 residues. V lost 5 bases and J lost 4, with 17 bases in between. The DNA for the CDR3 is TGTGCCAGCAGCCCAAAGGGAGGATCTGGAGAGACCCAGTACTTC. This encodes CASSPKGGSGETQYF.

The table lists this clone with a few counts. The chain joins TRBV5-6 to TRBJ1-4; no reliable D call. Trimming took off 0 bases at V and 8 bases at J, with 17 bases between the two ends. Germline V gene lookup returns CDR1 SGHDT and CDR2 YYEEEE. The CDR3 is 16 residues long. CDR3 protein: CASSLGLGARGEKLFF. The CDR3 nucleotides are TGTGCCAGCAGCTTGGGCCTGGGAGCGCGTGGGGAAAAACTGTTTTTT.

The rearrangement joins TRBV7-6 to TRBJ2-2; 9 nucleotides line up with TRBD2. Germline V gene data show CDR1 as SGHVS and CDR2 as FNYEAQ. V shed 0 bases, J shed 1 base, and the junction held 3 bases outside the gene matches. This CDR3 has 17 residues. CDR3 in amino acids: CASSLAETSGNTGELFF. The CDR3, as DNA: TGTGCCAGCAGCTTAGCGGAGACTAGCGGGAACACCGGGGAGCTGTTTTTT. The entire variable domain, with the rest obtained from reference TRBV7-6 and TRBJ2-2, is as follows: GAGVSQSPRYKVTKRGQDVALRCDPISGHVSLYWYRQALGQGPEFLTYFNYEAQQDKSGLPNDRFSAERPEGSISTLTIQRTEQRDSAMYRCASSLAETSGNTGELFFGEGSRLTVL.

This chain uses TRBV7-3 with TRBJ2-4; 9 positions agree with TRBD2. The junction had 8 bases not matched to a gene; V was cut back by 5 bases and J by 3 bases. This CDR3 is 16 amino acids long. CDR1 SGHTA and CDR2 FQGTGA come from the germline V gene. This CDR3 reads CASSPIAGEGKNIQYF. The CDR3 DNA sequence: TGTGCCAGCAGCCCTATAGCGGGAGAGGGCAAAAACATTCAGTACTTC.

This chain connects TRBV11-2 to TRBJ2-5; no firm D call. CDR3 length: 15 residues. V lost 5 bases and J 1 base, leaving 14 bases between the germline ends. From germline, CDR1 is SGHAT and CDR2 FQNNGV. The CDR3: CASSHILGTQETQYF. CDR3 sequence (DNA): TGTGCCAGCAGCCACATTTTAGGAACCCAAGAGACCCAGTACTTC.